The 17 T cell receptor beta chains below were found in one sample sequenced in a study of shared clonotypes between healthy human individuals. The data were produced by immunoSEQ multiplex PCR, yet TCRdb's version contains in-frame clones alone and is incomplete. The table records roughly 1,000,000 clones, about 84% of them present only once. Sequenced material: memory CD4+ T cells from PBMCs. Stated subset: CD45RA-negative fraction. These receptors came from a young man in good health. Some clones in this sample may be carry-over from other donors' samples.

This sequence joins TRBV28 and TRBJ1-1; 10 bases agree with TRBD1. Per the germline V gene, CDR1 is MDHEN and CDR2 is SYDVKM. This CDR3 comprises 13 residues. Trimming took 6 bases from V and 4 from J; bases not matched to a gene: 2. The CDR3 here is CASRWTGGTEAFF. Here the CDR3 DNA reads TGTGCCAGCAGGTGGACAGGGGGCACTGAAGCTTTCTTT.

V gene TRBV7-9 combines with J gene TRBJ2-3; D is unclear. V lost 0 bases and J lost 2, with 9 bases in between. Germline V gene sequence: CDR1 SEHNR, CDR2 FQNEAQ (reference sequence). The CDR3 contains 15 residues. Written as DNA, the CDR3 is TGTGCCAGCAGCTTAGCGAGGACCCTCACAGATACGCAGTATTTT. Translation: CASSLARTLTDTQYF.

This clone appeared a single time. The CDR3 is CASSLSVLGEQYF. The DNA for the CDR3 is TGTGCCAGCAGCCTTAGCGTTTTGGGCGAGCAGTACTTC. The chain recombines TRBV7-3 with TRBJ2-7; D might be TRBD2 (5 bases). The CDR3 runs to 13 residues. CDR1 and CDR2 from the germline V gene are SGHTA and FQGTGA. The V end was cut by 5 bases, the J end by 6 bases, with 14 bases between.

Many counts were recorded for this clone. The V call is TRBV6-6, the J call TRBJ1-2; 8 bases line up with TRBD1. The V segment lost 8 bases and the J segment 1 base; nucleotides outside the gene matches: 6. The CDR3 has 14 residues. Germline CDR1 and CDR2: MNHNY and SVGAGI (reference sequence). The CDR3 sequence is CASVRGLNNYGYTF. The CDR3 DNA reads TGTGCCAGCGTCAGGGGGCTCAATAACTATGGCTACACCTTC.

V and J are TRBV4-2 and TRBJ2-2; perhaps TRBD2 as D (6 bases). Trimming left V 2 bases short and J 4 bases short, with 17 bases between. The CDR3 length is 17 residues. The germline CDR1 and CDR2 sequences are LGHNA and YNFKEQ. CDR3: CASSQPQTGEVTGELFF. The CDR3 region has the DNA TGTGCCAGCAGCCAACCCCAAACGGGGGAGGTCACCGGGGAGCTGTTTTTT.

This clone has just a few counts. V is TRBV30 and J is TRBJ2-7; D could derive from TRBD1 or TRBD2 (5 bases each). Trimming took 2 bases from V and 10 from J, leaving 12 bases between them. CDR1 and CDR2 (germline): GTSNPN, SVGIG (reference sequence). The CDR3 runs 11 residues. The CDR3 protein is CAWSNTRDQYF. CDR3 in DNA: TGTGCCTGGAGTAATACTCGGGACCAGTACTTC.

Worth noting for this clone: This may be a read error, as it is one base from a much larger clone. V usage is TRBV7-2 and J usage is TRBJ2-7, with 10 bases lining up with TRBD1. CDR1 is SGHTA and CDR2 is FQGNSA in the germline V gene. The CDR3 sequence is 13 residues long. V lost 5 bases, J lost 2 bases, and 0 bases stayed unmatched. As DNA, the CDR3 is TGTGCCAGCAGCGACAGGGGGCCCTACGAGCAGTACTTC. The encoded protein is CASSDRGPYEQYF.

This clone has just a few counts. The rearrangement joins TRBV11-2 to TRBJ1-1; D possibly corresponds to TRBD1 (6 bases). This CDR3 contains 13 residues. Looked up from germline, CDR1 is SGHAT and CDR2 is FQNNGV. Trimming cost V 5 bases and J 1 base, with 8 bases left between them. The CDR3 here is CASSVGQNTEAFF. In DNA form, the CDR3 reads TGTGCCAGCAGCGTGGGACAGAACACTGAAGCTTTCTTT.

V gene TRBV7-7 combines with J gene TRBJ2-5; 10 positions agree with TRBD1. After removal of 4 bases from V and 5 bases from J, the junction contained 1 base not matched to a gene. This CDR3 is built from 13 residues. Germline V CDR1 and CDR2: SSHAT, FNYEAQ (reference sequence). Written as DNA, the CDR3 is TGTGCCAGCAGCTGGGACAGGGGTGAGACCCAGTACTTC. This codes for CASSWDRGETQYF.

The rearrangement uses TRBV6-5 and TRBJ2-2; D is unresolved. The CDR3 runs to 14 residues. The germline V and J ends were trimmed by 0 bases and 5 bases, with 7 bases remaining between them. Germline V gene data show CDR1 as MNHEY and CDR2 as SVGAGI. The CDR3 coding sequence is TGTGCCAGCAGTTACTCGAGGATAACCGGGGAGCTGTTTTTT. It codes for CASSYSRITGELFF.

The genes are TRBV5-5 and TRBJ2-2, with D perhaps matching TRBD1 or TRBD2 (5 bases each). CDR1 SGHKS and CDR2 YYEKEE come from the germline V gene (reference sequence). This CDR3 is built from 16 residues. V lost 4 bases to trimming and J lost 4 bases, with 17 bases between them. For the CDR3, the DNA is TGTGCCAGCAGCCGAGGGGCCACCGCGGGCACCGGGGAGCTGTTTTTT. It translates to CASSRGATAGTGELFF.

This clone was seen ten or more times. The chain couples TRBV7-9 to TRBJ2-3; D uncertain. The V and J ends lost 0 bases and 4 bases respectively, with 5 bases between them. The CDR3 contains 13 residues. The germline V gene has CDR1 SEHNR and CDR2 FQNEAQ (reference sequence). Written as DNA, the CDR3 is TGTGCCAGCAGCTTAGCGGTGGCAGATACGCAGTATTTT. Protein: CASSLAVADTQYF.

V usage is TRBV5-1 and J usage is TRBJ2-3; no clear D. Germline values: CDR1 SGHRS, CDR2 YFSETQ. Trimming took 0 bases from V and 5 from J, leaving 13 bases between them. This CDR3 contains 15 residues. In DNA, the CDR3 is TGCGCCAGCAGCTTGGTCCCAGCAGGTGGAGATACGCAGTATTTT. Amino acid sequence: CASSLVPAGGDTQYF.

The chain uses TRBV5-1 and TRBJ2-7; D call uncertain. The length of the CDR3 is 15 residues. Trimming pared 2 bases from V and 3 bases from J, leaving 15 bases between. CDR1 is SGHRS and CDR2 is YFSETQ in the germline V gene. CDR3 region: CASSFLGSPNYEQYF. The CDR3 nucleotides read TGCGCCAGCAGCTTCCTAGGTAGTCCAAACTACGAGCAGTACTTC.

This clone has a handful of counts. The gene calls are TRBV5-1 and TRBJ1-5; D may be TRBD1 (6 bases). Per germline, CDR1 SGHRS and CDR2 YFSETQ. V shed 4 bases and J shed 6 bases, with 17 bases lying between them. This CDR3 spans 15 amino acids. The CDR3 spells CASSPAGGRGQPQHF. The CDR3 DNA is TGCGCCAGCAGCCCCGCTGGGGGGCGAGGTCAGCCCCAGCATTTT.

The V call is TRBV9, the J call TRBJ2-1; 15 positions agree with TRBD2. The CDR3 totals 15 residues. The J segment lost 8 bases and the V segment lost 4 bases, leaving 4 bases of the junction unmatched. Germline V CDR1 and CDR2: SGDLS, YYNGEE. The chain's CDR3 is CASSPGLAGGYEQFF. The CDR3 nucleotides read TGTGCCAGCAGCCCGGGACTAGCGGGAGGATATGAGCAGTTCTTC.

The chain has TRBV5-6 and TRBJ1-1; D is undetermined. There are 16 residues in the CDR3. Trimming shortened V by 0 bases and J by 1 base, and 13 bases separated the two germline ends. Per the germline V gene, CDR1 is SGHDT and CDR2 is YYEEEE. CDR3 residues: CASSLAGVGQNTEAFF. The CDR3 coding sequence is TGTGCCAGCAGCTTGGCCGGGGTGGGTCAGAACACTGAAGCTTTCTTT. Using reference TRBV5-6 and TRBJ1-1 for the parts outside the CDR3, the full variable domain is DAGVTQSPTHLIKTRGQQVTLRCSPKSGHDTVSWYQQALGQGPQFIFQYYEEEERQRGNFPDRFSGHQFPNYSSELNVNALLLGDSALYLCASSLAGVGQNTEAFFGQGTRLTVV.